The 3 T cell receptor beta chains given below trace back to one sample, sequenced in a study of blood T cell repertoires in COVID-19. Generated by immunoSEQ multiplex PCR, the TCRdb table keeps only in-frame clones and is missing some. Among fewer than 75,000 clones listed, roughly nine tenths were seen once. Sequencing input: peripheral blood. The receptors shown here come from a man at least 80 years old with acute or convalescent COVID-19.

The genes are TRBV6-2 or TRBV6-3 and TRBJ2-1, with 9 nucleotides matching TRBD1. The V gene end was trimmed by 6 bases and the J gene end by 2 bases; junction bases not matched to a gene: 11. The germline V gene has CDR1 MNHEY and CDR2 SVGEGT. This CDR3 has 17 amino acids. The chain's CDR3 is CASSPKPGQGPYNEQFF. As DNA, the CDR3 is TGTGCCAGCAGCCCTAAACCGGGACAGGGACCCTACAATGAGCAGTTCTTC.

The chain carries TRBV5-1 and TRBJ2-1; D gene unclear. CDR3 length equals 15 residues. V lost 0 bases to trimming and J lost 0 bases, with 7 bases between them. CDR1 is SGHRS, CDR2 YFSETQ, per germline. CDR3 DNA sequence: TGCGCCAGCAGCTTGGGACTCGCCTCCTACAATGAGCAGTTCTTC. This gives the protein CASSLGLASYNEQFF.

The chain employs TRBV24-1 and TRBJ1-2; no reliable D call. V gave up 4 bases and J gave up 3 bases, with 14 bases separating them. This CDR3 spans 15 amino acids. Per the germline V gene, CDR1 is KGHDR and CDR2 is SFDVKD. As DNA, the CDR3 is TGTGCCACCAGTGACTCCCGCAGATCCGACTATGGCTACACCTTC. Translated, it gives CATSDSRRSDYGYTF.